The present TCR beta chain was sequenced within a study of long-term antiretroviral therapy in people with HIV. Points from the study as a whole: Repertoires with HIV possessed tighter CDR3 length spans than those of controls. The study collected blood between the mid-2000s and the late 2010s, possibly under older ART regimens. Clones that expanded before ART (that is, prior to treatment) dominated the repertoire at all time points.

Researchers ran immunoSEQ v3.0 at survey level. TCRdb's table, derived via immunoSEQ multiplex PCR, lists solely in-frame clones and lacks some. The repertoire holds approximately 15,000 clones, with around 80% as singletons. Per individual, the PBMC samples numbered at least one pre-ART and at least two post-ART. This CDR3 is built from 16 residues. Germline V gene sequence: CDR1 LNHDA, CDR2 SQIVND (reference sequence). Trimming removed 4 bases from V and 3 bases from J, with 16 bases in between. A few counts support this clone. What it binds is not known. This clonotype was sampled from a man aged 18 to 29 with HIV. The sequencing used unsorted PBMCs, collected 0.1 years before starting antiretroviral therapy. The chain joins TRBV19 to TRBJ1-5; D remains ambiguous. The CDR3 DNA reads as TGTGCCAGTAGTAGTGGATGGTTAGATCTCAATCAGCCCCAGCATTTT. Its protein is CASSSGWLDLNQPQHF. The variable domain in full, completed from reference TRBV19 and TRBJ1-5, reads DGGITQSPKYLFRKEGQNVTLSCEQNLNHDAMYWYRQDPGQGLRLIYYSQIVNDFQKGDIAEGYSVSREKKESFPLTVTSAQKNPTAFYLCASSSGWLDLNQPQHFGDGTRLSIL.